These 14 T cell receptor beta chains came from one sample sequenced in a study of T cell responses to AZD1222 COVID-19 vaccine. Here immunoSEQ multiplex PCR was the method, and the copy in TCRdb shows in-frame clones only, minus some. The sample carries tens of thousands of clones, 70% to 90% recorded once. The sequencing here drew on peripheral blood, taken on day 0 of AZD1222 vaccination. These receptors originate from an adult in good health.

The chain recombines TRBV30 with TRBJ2-2; 10 nucleotides align to TRBD2. The V and J ends lost 8 bases and 6 bases, in that order; junction bases with no gene match: 12. The CDR3 length is 15 residues. The V gene's germline CDR1 is GTSNPN and CDR2 SVGIG (reference sequence). The CDR3 DNA reads TGTGCCCTCGGGAGGGCTAGCGGGAGCCCCGGGGAGCTGTTTTTT. Translating it yields CALGRASGSPGELFF.

A single count supports this clone. V gene TRBV28 combines with J gene TRBJ1-4; 7 nucleotides match TRBD1. From germline, CDR1 is MDHEN and CDR2 SYDVKM. The CDR3 loop spans 16 amino acids. V dropped 1 base and J dropped 6; count of bases not matched to a gene: 8. This CDR3 is CASSLLGGTDDEKLFF. CDR3 nucleotide sequence: TGTGCCAGCAGTTTATTAGGGGGGACAGACGATGAAAAACTGTTTTTT.

This clone was found once. The chain is built from TRBV11-2 and TRBJ1-5, with D tentatively TRBD1 (5 bases). V lost 5 bases to trimming and J lost 0 bases, with 11 bases between them. The CDR3 extends over 15 amino acids. CDR1 and CDR2 from the germline V gene are SGHAT and FQNNGV. The CDR3: CASSRDGDSNQPQHF. The CDR3, as DNA: TGTGCCAGCAGCCGGGACGGAGATAGCAATCAGCCCCAGCATTTT.

The chain uses TRBV7-2 and TRBJ1-5; D remains ambiguous. The germline CDR1 and CDR2 sequences are SGHTA and FQGNSA. Trimming stripped 2 bases from V and 5 bases from J, with 7 bases between. The CDR3 totals 13 residues. The CDR3 sequence: CASSLRMDQPQHF. CDR3 in DNA: TGTGCCAGCAGCTTACGTATGGATCAGCCCCAGCATTTT.

This sequence joins TRBV6-5 and TRBJ2-7; D is uncertain. Trimming took 2 bases from V and 4 from J, leaving 15 bases between them. The CDR3 is 15 amino acids. The germline CDR1 and CDR2 sequences are MNHEY and SVGAGI. The DNA for the CDR3 is TGTGCCAGCAGTTACAGAGGCCAGAAAGGGTACGAGCAGTACTTC. Residues: CASSYRGQKGYEQYF.

This clone was picked up a small number of times. The chain uses TRBV6-4 and TRBJ2-3; no clear D gene. Germline CDR1 is MRHNA and CDR2 is SNTAGT. The CDR3 covers 15 residues. Trimming took 0 bases from V and 0 from J, leaving 7 bases between them. The CDR3 DNA reads as TGTGCCAGCAGTGACTCAGGCGGTAGCACAGATACGCAGTATTTT. Its translation: CASSDSGGSTDTQYF.

The chain combines TRBV7-6 with TRBJ2-7; possibly TRBD1 for D (7 bases). CDR1 and CDR2 (germline): SGHVS, FNYEAQ. The CDR3 runs to 15 residues. V shed 0 bases and J shed 4 bases, with 13 bases lying between them. In DNA form, the CDR3 reads TGTGCCAGCAGCTTAGCGGGCAGGGGGGAATACGAGCAGTACTTC. Translating it yields CASSLAGRGEYEQYF. The whole variable domain, filled in from reference TRBV7-6 and TRBJ2-7, reads GAGVSQSPRYKVTKRGQDVALRCDPISGHVSLYWYRQALGQGPEFLTYFNYEAQQDKSGLPNDRFSAERPEGSISTLTIQRTEQRDSAMYRCASSLAGRGEYEQYFGPGTRLTVT.

The chain joins TRBV5-4 to TRBJ2-3; 7 nucleotides line up with TRBD1. Germline V gene sequence: CDR1 SGHNT, CDR2 YYREEE (reference sequence). V shed 4 bases and J 5 bases; nucleotides not matched to a gene: 7. The CDR3 is made up of 14 amino acids. The CDR3 region is CASSPNTGEDTQYF. The CDR3 nucleotides are TGTGCCAGCAGCCCAAATACAGGGGAAGATACGCAGTATTTT. Based on the CDR3 plus reference TRBV5-4 and TRBJ2-3, the full variable domain is ETGVTQSPTHLIKTRGQQVTLRCSSQSGHNTVSWYQQALGQGPQFIFQYYREEENGRGNFPPRFSGLQFPNYSSELNVNALELDDSALYLCASSPNTGEDTQYFGPGTRLTVL.

The chain is built from TRBV7-8 and TRBJ2-3; D not certain. CDR1 is SGHVS, CDR2 FQNEAQ, per germline. V was clipped by 2 bases and J by 2 bases, with 17 bases between them. This CDR3 has 17 residues. The CDR3 DNA sequence: TGTGCCAGCAGCTTACCTCCTGGCGGCGGCTACACAGATACGCAGTATTTT. Encoded protein: CASSLPPGGGYTDTQYF.

The chain employs TRBV3-1 (or the pseudogene TRBV3-2) and TRBJ1-2, with TRBD1 identical over 8 bases. Germline V CDR1 and CDR2: LGHDT, YNNKEL (reference sequence). Losses at the gene ends were 4 bases for V and 5 bases for J; bases not matched to a gene: 9. CDR3 length: 15 amino acids. CDR3 bases: TGTGCCAGCAGCCGAGGACAGGGAGGAGGGTATGGCTACACCTTC. It yields the protein CASSRGQGGGYGYTF.

The CDR3: CAWSVGYKDLGGYTF. Written as DNA, the CDR3 is TGTGCCTGGAGTGTAGGTTATAAGGACTTAGGAGGCTACACCTTC. The V gene is TRBV30, the J gene TRBJ1-2; the D is unclear. This CDR3 spans 15 amino acids. Germline V gene sequence: CDR1 GTSNPN, CDR2 SVGIG (reference sequence). The germline V and J ends were trimmed by 0 bases and 8 bases, with 19 bases remaining between them.

The chain uses TRBV12-3 or TRBV12-4 and TRBJ2-3; unclear D gene. Trimming removed 6 bases at V and 2 bases at J, with 6 bases between. This CDR3 is 12 amino acids long. The CDR3 region is CASSFDTDTQYF. For the CDR3, the DNA is TGTGCCAGCAGCTTCGACACAGATACGCAGTATTTT.

The gene calls are TRBV2 and TRBJ1-3; the D is unclear. V lost 2 bases and J lost 0, with 8 bases in between. Germline CDR1 SNHLY, CDR2 FYNNEI. This CDR3 has 15 residues. The CDR3 bases are TGTGCCAGCAGTGAACTGACGGCCTCTGGAAACACCATATATTTT. This gives the protein CASSELTASGNTIYF.

The chain couples TRBV28 to TRBJ1-2; no firm D call. The CDR3 length is 14 residues. V was cut by 6 bases and J by 3 bases, with 14 bases left in between. Germline lookup yields CDR1 MDHEN and CDR2 SYDVKM. The CDR3 coding sequence is TGTGCCAGCAGCCTCGGCAGGACGGACTATGGCTACACCTTC. This sequence encodes CASSLGRTDYGYTF.